This TCR beta chain was recovered during a study of CD8 T cells in Susac syndrome. With random hexamers, reverse transcription was performed on about 0.45 to 1 ug of RNA. MiXCR was run by TCRdb on the immunoSEQ multiplex PCR reads, yielding one entry per CDR3 protein. Of 150,000 to 200,000 distinct CDR3 sequences listed, around 94% are singletons. The length of the CDR3 is 15 residues. Germline V gene lookup returns CDR1 SEHNR and CDR2 FQNEAQ (reference sequence). V was trimmed by 2 bases and J by 6 bases, leaving 14 bases between them. The source material was CD4+ T cells from PBMCs. This TCR was recovered from a human donor in good health. The chain is built from TRBV7-9 and TRBJ2-1; D is unresolved. This chain's CDR3 is CASSLLIPSRNEQFF. CDR3 in DNA: TGTGCCAGCAGCTTACTCATCCCCAGTCGCAATGAGCAGTTCTTC.